A selection of T cell receptor beta chains follows, all from one sample in a study of blood T cell repertoires in COVID-19. The assay was immunoSEQ multiplex PCR, and TCRdb's table has in-frame clones only and misses some. The sample includes some 74,000 clones, 65% to 85% of them seen just once. The sample consisted of peripheral blood. These receptor sequences come from a woman at least 80 years old with active or convalescent COVID-19. Both conserved end residues are part of each CDR3.

TRBV27,TRBJ2-7,CASSISTSRSSYEQYF
TRBV5-1,TRBJ2-7,CASPLGQGRLAGTRTYEQYF
TRBV6-5,TRBJ1-5,CATRPAYNQPQHF
TRBV13,TRBJ1-1,CASSFHRGTEAFF
TRBV5-1,TRBJ2-7,CASRALGGTPGEQYF
TRBV19,TRBJ2-2,CASIRTGNTGELFF
TRBV11-2,TRBJ2-7,CASSLSRTGTEQYF
TRBV28,TRBJ1-4,CASSWGAGTGYEKLFF
TRBV9,TRBJ1-5,CASSVGDSPNQPQHF
TRBV7-8,TRBJ2-1,CASSLGGVNNEQFF
TRBV7-2,TRBJ2-5,CASSADRGRETQYF
TRBV5-1,TRBJ2-7,CASRRTGTGISYEQYF
TRBV7-3,TRBJ1-2,CASSLTQGVGYTF
TRBV19,TRBJ2-1,CASTPLLRGPYNEQFF
TRBV28,TRBJ1-4,CASNIPGQWASEKLFF
TRBV11-2,TRBJ2-1,CASSLEGLAGGRYNEQFF
TRBV6-2/TRBV6-3,TRBJ2-3,CASSYSTSGRLTDTQYF
TRBV3-1/TRBV3-2,TRBJ2-2,CASKPPRGGPGTGELFF
TRBV6-5,TRBJ2-5,CASRPPYPQGTQYF
TRBV4-3,TRBJ1-1,CASSQDFWTGGMNTEAFF
TRBV24-1,TRBJ2-7,CATSDSRVADGEQYF
TRBV21-1,TRBJ2-5,CASSKRGDILGETQYF
TRBV19,TRBJ2-2,CASSSPRAGVVGELFF
TRBV7-3,TRBJ1-1,CASSAGTGGLGTEAFF
TRBV19,TRBJ2-3,CASSRGRGRAPGDTQYF
TRBV28,TRBJ1-6,CASSLRRTGNSPLHF
TRBV4-1,TRBJ2-7,CASSQDTQGFEQYF
TRBV7-2,TRBJ2-5,CASSLATPGQGEASGSLTTQYF
TRBV3-1/TRBV3-2,TRBJ1-2,CASSQGGLYGYTF
TRBV4-1,TRBJ2-1,CASSQAGYNEQFF
TRBV9,TRBJ2-2,CASSVVGSGTGELFF
TRBV11-2,TRBJ2-3,CASSLTSGFGDTQYF
TRBV5-1,TRBJ2-1,CASSFVQGSSTEQFF
TRBV27,TRBJ2-1,CAVVGGYNNEQFF
TRBV7-9,TRBJ1-1,CASSFNTGYLAEAFF
TRBV4-3,TRBJ2-1,CASSQLEGDEQFF
TRBV2,TRBJ1-1,CASTHRVLNTEAFF
TRBV4-1,TRBJ2-5,CASSRTTGNEVTQYF
TRBV7-3,TRBJ2-2,CASSYLSGRVNTGELFF
TRBV7-9,TRBJ2-1,CASSRPQGRDEQFF
TRBV7-2,TRBJ1-3,CASSVAGPSGNTIYF
TRBV27,TRBJ1-2,CASRMTGAGGYTF
TRBV5-1,TRBJ2-1,CASSLVGLAANEQFF
TRBV28,TRBJ1-5,CASSLPAGGNPYSNQPQHF
TRBV7-8,TRBJ2-1,CASSRPPGTTNNEQFF
TRBV7-2,TRBJ1-1,CASSLATSGGTFF
TRBV19,TRBJ2-1,CASSPLRQRATYNEQFF
TRBV3-1/TRBV3-2,TRBJ2-1,CASSYQGPNEQFF
TRBV4-2,TRBJ1-1,CASSLSSPNTEAFF
TRBV4-1,TRBJ2-7,CASSQEAGIPLSTGEQYF
TRBV3-1/TRBV3-2,TRBJ2-5,CASSSPGQGQETQYF
TRBV3-1/TRBV3-2,TRBJ1-2,CASSQRDRAGYTF
TRBV19,TRBJ1-1,CASSIVAVGEAFF
TRBV3-1/TRBV3-2,TRBJ1-1,CASSQGFQGSEAFF
TRBV7-9,TRBJ2-5,CASSSYQRGQETQYF
TRBV9,TRBJ1-1,CASSAQGGTEAFF
TRBV5-6,TRBJ2-7,CASSVLQGQGINEQYF